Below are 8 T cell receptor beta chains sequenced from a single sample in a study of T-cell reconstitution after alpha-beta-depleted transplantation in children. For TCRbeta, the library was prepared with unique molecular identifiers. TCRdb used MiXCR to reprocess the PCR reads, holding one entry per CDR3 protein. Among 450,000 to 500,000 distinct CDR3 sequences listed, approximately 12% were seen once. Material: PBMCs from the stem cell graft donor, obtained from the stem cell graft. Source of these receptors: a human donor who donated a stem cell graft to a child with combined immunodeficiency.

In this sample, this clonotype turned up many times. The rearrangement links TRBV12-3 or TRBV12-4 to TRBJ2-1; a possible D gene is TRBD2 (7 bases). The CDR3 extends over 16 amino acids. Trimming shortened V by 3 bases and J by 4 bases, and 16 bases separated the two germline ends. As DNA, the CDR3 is TGTGCCAGCAGTTTGGGGGGGCCGGACGGGTACAATGAGCAGTTCTTC. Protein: CASSLGGPDGYNEQFF.

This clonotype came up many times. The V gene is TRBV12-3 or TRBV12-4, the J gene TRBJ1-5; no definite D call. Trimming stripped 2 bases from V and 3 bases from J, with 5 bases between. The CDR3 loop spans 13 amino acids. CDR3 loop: CASSLRPNQPQHF. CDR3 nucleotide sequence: TGTGCCAGCAGTTTAAGACCCAATCAGCCCCAGCATTTT.

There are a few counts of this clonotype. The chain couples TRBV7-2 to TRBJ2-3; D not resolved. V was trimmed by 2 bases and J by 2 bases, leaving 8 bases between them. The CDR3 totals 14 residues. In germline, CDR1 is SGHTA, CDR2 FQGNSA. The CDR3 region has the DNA TGTGCCAGCAGCTTATCAGCAGCCACAGATACGCAGTATTTT. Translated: CASSLSAATDTQYF.

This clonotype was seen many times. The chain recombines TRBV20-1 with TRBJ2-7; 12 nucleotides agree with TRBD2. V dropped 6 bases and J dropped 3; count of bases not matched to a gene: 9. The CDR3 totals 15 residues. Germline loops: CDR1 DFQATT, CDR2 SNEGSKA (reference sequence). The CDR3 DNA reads TGCAGTGCAATTCGACTAGCGGGAGTCTACTACGAGCAGTACTTC. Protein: CSAIRLAGVYYEQYF.

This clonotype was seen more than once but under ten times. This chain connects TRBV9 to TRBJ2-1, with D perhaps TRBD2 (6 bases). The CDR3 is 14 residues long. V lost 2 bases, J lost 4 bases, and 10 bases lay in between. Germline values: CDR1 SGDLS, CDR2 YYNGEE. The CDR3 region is CASSVREFYNEQFF. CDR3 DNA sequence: TGTGCCAGCAGCGTCCGGGAGTTTTACAATGAGCAGTTCTTC.

CDR3 residues: CASSQDFAGTYTDTQYF. The DNA of the CDR3 is TGCGCCAGCAGCCAAGATTTTGCAGGGACGTACACAGATACGCAGTATTTT. This chain joins TRBV4-3 and TRBJ2-3; TRBD1 or TRBD2 may be the D gene (5 bases each). The CDR3 extends over 17 amino acids. CDR1 LGHNA and CDR2 YSLEER come from the germline V gene. V lost 0 bases to trimming and J lost 2 bases, with 15 bases between them.

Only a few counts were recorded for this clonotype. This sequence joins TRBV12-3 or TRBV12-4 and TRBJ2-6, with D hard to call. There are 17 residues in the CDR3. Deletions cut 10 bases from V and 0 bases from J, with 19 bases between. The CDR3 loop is CATNPRESRSGANVLTF. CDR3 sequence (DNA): TGTGCCACCAACCCCCGTGAATCACGCTCTGGGGCCAACGTCCTGACTTTC.

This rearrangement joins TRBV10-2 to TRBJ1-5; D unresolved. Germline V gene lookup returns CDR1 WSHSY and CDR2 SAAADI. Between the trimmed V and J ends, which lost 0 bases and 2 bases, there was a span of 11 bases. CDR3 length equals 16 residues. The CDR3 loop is CASSESRASGNQPQHF. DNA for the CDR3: TGCGCCAGCAGTGAGTCAAGGGCGTCGGGCAATCAGCCCCAGCATTTT.